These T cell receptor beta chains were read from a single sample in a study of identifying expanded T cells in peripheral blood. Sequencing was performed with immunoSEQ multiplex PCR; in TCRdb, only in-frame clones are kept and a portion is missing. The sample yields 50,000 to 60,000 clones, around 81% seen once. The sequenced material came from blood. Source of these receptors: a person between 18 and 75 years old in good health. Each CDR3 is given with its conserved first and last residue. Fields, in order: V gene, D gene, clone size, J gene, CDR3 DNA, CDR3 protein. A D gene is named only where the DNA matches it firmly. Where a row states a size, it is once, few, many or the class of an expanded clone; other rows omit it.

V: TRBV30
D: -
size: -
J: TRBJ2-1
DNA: TGTGCCTGGAGTTCTTGGGGCAGCTCCTACAATGAGCAGTTCTTC
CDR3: CAWSSWGSSYNEQFF

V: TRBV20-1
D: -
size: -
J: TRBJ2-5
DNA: TGCAGTGCCGGCGACTTGGAGACCCAGTACTTC
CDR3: CSAGDLETQYF

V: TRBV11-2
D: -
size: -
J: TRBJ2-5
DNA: TGTGCCAGCAGCTTAAAGGTGACCGGCCGAGAGACCCAGTACTTC
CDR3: CASSLKVTGRETQYF

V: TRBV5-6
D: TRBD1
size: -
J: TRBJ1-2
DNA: TGTGCCAGCAGCTGGGACAGGAGGGACTATGGCTACACCTTC
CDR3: CASSWDRRDYGYTF

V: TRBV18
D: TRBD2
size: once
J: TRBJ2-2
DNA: TGTGCCAGCTCGCCTAGAGGACTAGCGGGGTCCGGGGAGCTGTTTTTT
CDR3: CASSPRGLAGSGELFF

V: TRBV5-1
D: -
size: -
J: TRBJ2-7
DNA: TGCGCCAGCAGCTTGCGGGGTCCAGCCTACGAGCAGTACTTC
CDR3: CASSLRGPAYEQYF

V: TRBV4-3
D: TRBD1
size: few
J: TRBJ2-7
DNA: TGCGCCAGCAGCTCCTGGCAGGGGGTAGAACGGGAGCAGTACTTC
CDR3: CASSSWQGVEREQYF

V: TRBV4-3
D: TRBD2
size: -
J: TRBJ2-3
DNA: TGCGCCAGCAGCCAAGATTTTAGACTAGCAGGCACAGATACGCAGTATTTT
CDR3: CASSQDFRLAGTDTQYF

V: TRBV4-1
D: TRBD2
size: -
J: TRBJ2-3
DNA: TGCGCCAGCAGAGGCGGGGGGCCTCCCGATACGCAGTATTTT
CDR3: CASRGGGPPDTQYF

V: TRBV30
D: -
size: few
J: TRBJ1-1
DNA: TGTGCCTGGAGAGGGGACGGGAACACTGAAGCTTTCTTT
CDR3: CAWRGDGNTEAFF

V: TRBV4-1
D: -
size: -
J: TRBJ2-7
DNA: TGCGCCAGCAGCCACTTCGGGACGGGAAGATACGAGCAGTACTTC
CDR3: CASSHFGTGRYEQYF

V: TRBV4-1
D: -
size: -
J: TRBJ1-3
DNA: TGCGCCAGCAGCCAAGGCAGGGGTGGAAACACCATATATTTT
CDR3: CASSQGRGGNTIYF

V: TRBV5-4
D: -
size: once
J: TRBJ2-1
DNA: TGTGCCAGCAGCTTACAAGACAATGAGCAGTTCTTC
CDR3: CASSLQDNEQFF

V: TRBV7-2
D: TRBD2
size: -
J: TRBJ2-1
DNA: TGTGCCAGCAGCCGGGAGGGCCTGAGTGAGCAGTTCTTC
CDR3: CASSREGLSEQFF

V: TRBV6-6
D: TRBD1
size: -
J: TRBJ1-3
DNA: TGTGCCAGCAGTAAAGGGGGCAGATCTGGAAACACCATATATTTT
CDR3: CASSKGGRSGNTIYF

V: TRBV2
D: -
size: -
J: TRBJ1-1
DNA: TGTGCCATCAAACAGGGCTTTAGGACTGAAGCTTTCTTT
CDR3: CAIKQGFRTEAFF

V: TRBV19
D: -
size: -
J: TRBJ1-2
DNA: TGTGCCAGTAGTATTGGTCCTGGGAGGGTTCACTATGGCTACACCTTC
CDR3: CASSIGPGRVHYGYTF

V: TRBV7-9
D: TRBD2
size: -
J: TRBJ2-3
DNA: TGTGCCAGCAGCTTAGCCGGAGCGGGAGGCGGAACAGATACGCAGTATTTT
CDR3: CASSLAGAGGGTDTQYF

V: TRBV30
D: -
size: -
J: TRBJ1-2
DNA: TGTGCCTGGAAGTTTAGGGAGGCGGCTGCCTTC
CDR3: CAWKFREAAAF

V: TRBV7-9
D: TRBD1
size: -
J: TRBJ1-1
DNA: TGTGCCAGCAGTCATAAAGGGGGCATGAACACTGAAGCTTTCTTT
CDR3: CASSHKGGMNTEAFF

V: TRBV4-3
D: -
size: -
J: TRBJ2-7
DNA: TGCGCCAGCAGCCAAGAAGCCAGGAACACCTACTACGAGCAGTACTTC
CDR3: CASSQEARNTYYEQYF

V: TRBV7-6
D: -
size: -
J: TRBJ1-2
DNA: TGTGCCAGCAGCCCCGCGGTCCGGGGATGGAACTATGGCTACACCTTC
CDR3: CASSPAVRGWNYGYTF

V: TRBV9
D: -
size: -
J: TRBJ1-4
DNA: TGTGCCAGCAGCCCCAAGGATACAACTAATGAAAAACTGTTTTTT
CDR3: CASSPKDTTNEKLFF

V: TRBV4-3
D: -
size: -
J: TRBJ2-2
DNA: TGCGCCAGCAGCCGGGCTAACGGGGAGCTGTTTTTT
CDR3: CASSRANGELFF

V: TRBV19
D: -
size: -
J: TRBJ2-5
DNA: TGTGCCAGTAAATCCCCCTCGGGGGAGACCCAGTACTTC
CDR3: CASKSPSGETQYF

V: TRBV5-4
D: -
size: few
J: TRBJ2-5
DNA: TGTGCCAGCAGCTCGGTGGGGCAGGGGCTACAAGAGACCCAGTACTTC
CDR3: CASSSVGQGLQETQYF

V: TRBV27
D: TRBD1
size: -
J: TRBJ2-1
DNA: TGTGCCAGCAGTCAGGGGACAGGGGGCGTCCATGAGCAGTTCTTC
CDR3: CASSQGTGGVHEQFF

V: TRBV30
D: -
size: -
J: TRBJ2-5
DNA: TGTGCCCGCAGTCAGGGGAGGGAGACCCAGTACTTC
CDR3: CARSQGRETQYF

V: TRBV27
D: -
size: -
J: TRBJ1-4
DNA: TGTGCCAGCAGATTCCGGTATGGGGGGGCAAACGAAAAACTGTTTTTT
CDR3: CASRFRYGGANEKLFF

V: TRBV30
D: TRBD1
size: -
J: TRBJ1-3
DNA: TGTGCCTGGAGTGTTCCCAGGGGGACTGGAAACACCATATATTTT
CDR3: CAWSVPRGTGNTIYF